This T cell receptor beta chain was profiled in a study of blood T cell repertoires in COVID-19. Produced via immunoSEQ multiplex PCR; TCRdb's table is partial and in-frame only. The table has nearly 110,000 clones, around 89% seen once. V lost 4 bases to trimming and J lost 0 bases, with 12 bases between them. Per germline, CDR1 KGHSH and CDR2 LQKENI. The CDR3 has 15 amino acids. A single count supports this clone. The sequence was obtained from a man aged 50 or older with active or convalescent COVID-19. Sequencing was done on a sample of peripheral blood. This sequence joins TRBV18 and TRBJ1-1; D gene uncertain. In DNA, the CDR3 is TGTGCCAGCTCACGGGAGCAGACGATGAACACTGAAGCTTTCTTT. Amino acids: CASSREQTMNTEAFF.